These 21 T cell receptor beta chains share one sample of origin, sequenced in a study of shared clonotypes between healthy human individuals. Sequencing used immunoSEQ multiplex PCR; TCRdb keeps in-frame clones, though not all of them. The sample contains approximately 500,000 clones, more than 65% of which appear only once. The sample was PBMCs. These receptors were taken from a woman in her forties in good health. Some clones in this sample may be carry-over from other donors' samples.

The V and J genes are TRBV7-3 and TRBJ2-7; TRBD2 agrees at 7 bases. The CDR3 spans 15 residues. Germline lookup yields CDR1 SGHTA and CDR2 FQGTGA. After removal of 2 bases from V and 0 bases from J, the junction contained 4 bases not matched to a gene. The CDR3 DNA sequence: TGTGCCAGCAGCTTACTCGGCGGGAGCTCCTACGAGCAGTACTTC. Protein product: CASSLLGGSSYEQYF.

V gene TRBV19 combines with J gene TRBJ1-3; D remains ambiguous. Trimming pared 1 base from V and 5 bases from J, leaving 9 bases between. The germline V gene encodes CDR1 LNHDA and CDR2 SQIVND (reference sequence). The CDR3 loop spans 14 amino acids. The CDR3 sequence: CASSIAGSRNTIYF. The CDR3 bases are TGTGCCAGTAGTATAGCCGGCAGCAGAAACACCATATATTTT.

The CDR3 spells CASSVAGAAISPLHF. The CDR3 coding sequence is TGTGCCAGCAGCGTAGCTGGCGCCGCCATATCACCCCTCCACTTT. This chain connects TRBV9 to TRBJ1-6, with D unclear. Germline-derived CDR1 and CDR2 are SGDLS and YYNGEE. V shed 0 bases and J shed 10 bases, with 14 bases lying between them. CDR3 size: 15 residues.

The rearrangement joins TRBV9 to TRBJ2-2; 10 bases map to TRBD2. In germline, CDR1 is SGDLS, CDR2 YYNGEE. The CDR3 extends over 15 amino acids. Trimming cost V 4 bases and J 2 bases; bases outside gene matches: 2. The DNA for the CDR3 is TGTGCCAGCAGCCGACTAGCGGGTAACACCGGGGAGCTGTTTTTT. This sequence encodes CASSRLAGNTGELFF.

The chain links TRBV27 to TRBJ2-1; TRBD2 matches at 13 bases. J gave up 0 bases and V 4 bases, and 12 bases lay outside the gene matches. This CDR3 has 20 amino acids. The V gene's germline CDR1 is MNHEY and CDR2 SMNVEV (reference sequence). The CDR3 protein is CASSSVGLAGVFSSYNEQFF. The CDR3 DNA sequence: TGTGCCAGCAGTTCCGTAGGACTAGCGGGAGTCTTTAGCTCCTACAATGAGCAGTTCTTC.

The CDR3 here is CASSKEVSIYEQYF. Written as DNA, the CDR3 is TGTGCCAGCAGCAAAGAGGTCTCTATCTACGAGCAGTACTTC. The chain uses TRBV7-9 and TRBJ2-7; D unclear. The V gene lost 5 bases and the J gene lost 3 bases, with 14 bases spanning the gap. In germline, CDR1 is SEHNR, CDR2 FQNEAQ (reference sequence). The CDR3 length is 14 residues.

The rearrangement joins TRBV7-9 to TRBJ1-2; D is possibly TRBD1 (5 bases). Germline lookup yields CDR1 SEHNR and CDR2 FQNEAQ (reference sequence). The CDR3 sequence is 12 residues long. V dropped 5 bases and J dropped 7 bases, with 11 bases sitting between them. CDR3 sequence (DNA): TGTGCCAGCAGCCGCCCAGGGTTTGGCTACACCTTC. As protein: CASSRPGFGYTF.

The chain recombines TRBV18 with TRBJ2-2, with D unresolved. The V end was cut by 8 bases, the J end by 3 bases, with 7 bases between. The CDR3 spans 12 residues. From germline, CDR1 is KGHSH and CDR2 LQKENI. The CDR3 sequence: CASRIDTGELFF. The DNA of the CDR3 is TGTGCCAGCCGAATAGACACCGGGGAGCTGTTTTTT.

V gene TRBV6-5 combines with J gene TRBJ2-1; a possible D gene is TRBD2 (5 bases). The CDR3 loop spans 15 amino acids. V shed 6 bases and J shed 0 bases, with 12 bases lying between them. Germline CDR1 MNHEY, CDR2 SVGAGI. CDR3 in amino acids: CASRRTLSSYNEQFF. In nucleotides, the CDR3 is TGTGCCAGCAGAAGGACTCTTAGCTCCTACAATGAGCAGTTCTTC.

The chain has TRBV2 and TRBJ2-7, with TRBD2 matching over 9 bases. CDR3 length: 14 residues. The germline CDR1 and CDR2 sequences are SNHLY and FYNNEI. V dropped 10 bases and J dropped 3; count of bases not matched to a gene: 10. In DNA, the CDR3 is TGTGCCACCAGACTAGCGGAGAAAAACTACGAGCAGTACTTC. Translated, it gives CATRLAEKNYEQYF.

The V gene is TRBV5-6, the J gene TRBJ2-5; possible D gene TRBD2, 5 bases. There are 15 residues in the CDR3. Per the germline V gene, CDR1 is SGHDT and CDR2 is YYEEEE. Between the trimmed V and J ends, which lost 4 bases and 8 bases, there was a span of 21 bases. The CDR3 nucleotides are TGTGCCAGCAGCCAGCCGCGGGCTGGCTCTGAAACCCAGTACTTC. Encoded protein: CASSQPRAGSETQYF.

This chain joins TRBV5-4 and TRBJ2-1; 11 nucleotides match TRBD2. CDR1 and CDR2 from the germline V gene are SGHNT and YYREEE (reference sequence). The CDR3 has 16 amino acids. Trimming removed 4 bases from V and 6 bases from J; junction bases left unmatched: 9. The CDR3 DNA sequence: TGTGCCAGCAGCCCGCCACTAGCGGGAGTCCCCAATGAGCAGTTCTTC. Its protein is CASSPPLAGVPNEQFF. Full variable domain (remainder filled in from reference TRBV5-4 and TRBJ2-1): ETGVTQSPTHLIKTRGQQVTLRCSSQSGHNTVSWYQQALGQGPQFIFQYYREEENGRGNFPPRFSGLQFPNYSSELNVNALELDDSALYLCASSPPLAGVPNEQFFGPGTRLTVL.

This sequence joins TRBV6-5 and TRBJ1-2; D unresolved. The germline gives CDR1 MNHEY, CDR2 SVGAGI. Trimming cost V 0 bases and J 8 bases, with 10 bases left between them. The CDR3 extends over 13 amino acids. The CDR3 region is CASSYSRGLGYTF. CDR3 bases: TGTGCCAGCAGTTACTCGAGAGGGTTGGGCTACACCTTC.

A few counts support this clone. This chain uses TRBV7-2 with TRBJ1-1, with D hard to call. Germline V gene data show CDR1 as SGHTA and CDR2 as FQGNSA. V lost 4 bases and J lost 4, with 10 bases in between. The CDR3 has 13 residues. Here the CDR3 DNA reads TGTGCCAGCAGCTCCCCCTGGCCCACTGAAGCTTTCTTT. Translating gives CASSSPWPTEAFF.

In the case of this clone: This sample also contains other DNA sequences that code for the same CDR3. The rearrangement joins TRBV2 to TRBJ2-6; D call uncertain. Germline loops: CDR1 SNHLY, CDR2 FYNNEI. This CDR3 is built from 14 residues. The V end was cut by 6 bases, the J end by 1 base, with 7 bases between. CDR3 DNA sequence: TGTGCCAGCAGCTGGGGTTCTGGGGCCAACGTCCTGACTTTC. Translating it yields CASSWGSGANVLTF.

In DNA form, the CDR3 reads TGTGCCAGCAGTGAGAGGAGCGGGAGTGGGCAAGAGACCCAGTACTTC. Translated: CASSERSGSGQETQYF. The V call is TRBV6-4, the J call TRBJ2-5, with 8 bases aligning to TRBD2. V lost 3 bases to trimming and J lost 2 bases; unmatched junction nucleotides: 8. This CDR3 is built from 16 residues. Germline lookup yields CDR1 MRHNA and CDR2 SNTAGT.

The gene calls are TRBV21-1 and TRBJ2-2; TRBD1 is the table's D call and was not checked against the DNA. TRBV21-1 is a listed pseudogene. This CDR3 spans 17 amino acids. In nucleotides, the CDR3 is TGTGCCAGCAGCAAAGGGGAAGGGGGCCCTAACACCGGGGAGCTGTTTTTT. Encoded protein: CASSKGEGGPNTGELFF.

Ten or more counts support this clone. CDR3 loop: CASWSGRGNQPQHF. As DNA, the CDR3 is TGTGCCAGCTGGTCGGGCAGGGGCAATCAGCCCCAGCATTTT. This chain uses TRBV6-1 with TRBJ1-5; a weak D match, TRBD1 (5 bases). Per the germline V gene, CDR1 is MNHNS and CDR2 is SASEGT. The CDR3 is 14 residues long. Trimming cost V 8 bases and J 2 bases, with 13 bases left between them.

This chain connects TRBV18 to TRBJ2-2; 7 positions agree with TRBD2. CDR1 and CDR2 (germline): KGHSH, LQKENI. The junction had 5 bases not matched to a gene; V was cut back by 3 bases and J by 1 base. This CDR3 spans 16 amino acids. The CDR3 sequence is CASSPREIRNTGELFF. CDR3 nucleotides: TGTGCCAGCTCACCGCGGGAGATCCGGAACACCGGGGAGCTGTTTTTT.

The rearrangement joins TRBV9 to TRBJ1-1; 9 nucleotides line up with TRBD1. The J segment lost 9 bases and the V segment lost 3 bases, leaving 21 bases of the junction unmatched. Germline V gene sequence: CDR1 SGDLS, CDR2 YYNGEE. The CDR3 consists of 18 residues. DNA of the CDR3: TGTGCCAGCAGCGACAGAACCCTCTGGGACAGGGTCCAGCGGCAAGCTTTCTTT. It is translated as CASSDRTLWDRVQRQAFF.

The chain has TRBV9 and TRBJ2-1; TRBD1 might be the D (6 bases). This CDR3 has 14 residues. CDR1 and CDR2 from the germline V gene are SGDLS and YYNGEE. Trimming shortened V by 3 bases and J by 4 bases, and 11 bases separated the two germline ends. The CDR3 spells CASSEDSPYNEQFF. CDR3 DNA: TGTGCCAGCAGCGAGGACAGTCCGTACAATGAGCAGTTCTTC. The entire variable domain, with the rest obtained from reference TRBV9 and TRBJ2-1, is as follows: DSGVTQTPKHLITATGQRVTLRCSPRSGDLSVYWYQQSLDQGLQFLIQYYNGEERAKGNILERFSAQQFPDLHSELNLSSLELGDSALYFCASSEDSPYNEQFFGPGTRLTVL.